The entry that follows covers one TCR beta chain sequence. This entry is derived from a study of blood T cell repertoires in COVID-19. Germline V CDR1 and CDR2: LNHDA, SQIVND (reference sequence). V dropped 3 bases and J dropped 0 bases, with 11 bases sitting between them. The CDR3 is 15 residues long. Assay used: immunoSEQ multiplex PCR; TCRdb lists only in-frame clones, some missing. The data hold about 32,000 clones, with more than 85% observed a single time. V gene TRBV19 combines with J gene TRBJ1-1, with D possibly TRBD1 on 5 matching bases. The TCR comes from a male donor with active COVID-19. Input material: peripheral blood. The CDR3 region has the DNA TGTGCCAGTAGTATCCTCGCGACAGTGAACACTGAAGCTTTCTTT. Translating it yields CASSILATVNTEAFF.